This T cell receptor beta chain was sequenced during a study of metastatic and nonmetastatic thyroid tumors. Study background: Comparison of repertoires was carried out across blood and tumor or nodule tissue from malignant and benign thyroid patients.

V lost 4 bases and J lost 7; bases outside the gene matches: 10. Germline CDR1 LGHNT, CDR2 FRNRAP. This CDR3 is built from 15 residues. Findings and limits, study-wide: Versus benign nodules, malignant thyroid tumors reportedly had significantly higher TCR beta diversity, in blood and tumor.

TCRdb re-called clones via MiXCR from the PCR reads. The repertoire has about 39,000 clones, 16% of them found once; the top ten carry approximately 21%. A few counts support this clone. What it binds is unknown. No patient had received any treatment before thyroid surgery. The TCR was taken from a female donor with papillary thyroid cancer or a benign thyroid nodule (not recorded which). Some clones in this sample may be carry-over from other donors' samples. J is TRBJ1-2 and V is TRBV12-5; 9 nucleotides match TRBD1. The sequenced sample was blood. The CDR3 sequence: CASGSYRDRVIGYTF. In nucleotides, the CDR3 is TGTGCTAGTGGTTCTTATCGGGACAGGGTCATTGGCTACACCTTC. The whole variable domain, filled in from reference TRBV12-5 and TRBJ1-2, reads DARVTQTPRHKVTEMGQEVTMRCQPILGHNTVFWYRQTMMQGLELLAYFRNRAPLDDSGMPKDRFSAEMPDATLATLKIQPSEPRDSAVYFCASGSYRDRVIGYTFGSGTRLTVV.